This T cell receptor (beta chain) was retrieved from a study of T cells expressing NK-cell markers. The authors generated TCR beta cDNA through 5'RACE template switching with UMIs. No DNA is given; TCRdb re-called the 5' RACE reads and lists each CDR3 protein once. Recorded for this sample: 500,000 to 700,000 distinct CDR3 sequences. The CDR3 covers 15 residues. Germline-derived CDR1 and CDR2 are LNHNV and YYDKDF (reference sequence). What was sequenced was blood T cells: a sorted CD56 or NKG2C T cell subset, CD4+ or CD8+ T cells, or bulk PBMC T cells (not recorded which). The V gene is TRBV15, the J gene TRBJ2-1; TCRdb indicates TRBD2, and absent DNA this call remains unverified. This TCR was sampled from a man younger than 35 in good health. CDR3 loop: CATSRETSGWDEQFF.